This entry lists 9 T cell receptor beta chains sequenced from one sample in a study of neoadjuvant anti-PD-1 for oral cavity cancer (dated by TCRdb to 2020 to 2023). Library construction relied on the immunoSEQ multiplex PCR assay. TCRdb re-hosts the immuneACCESS table, in-frame sequences only. Its copies lack some clones; in the studies checked, an unresolved V gene accounts for under half of them, and the cause for the rest is not known. The sample table shows 30,000 or so clones, and almost 80% are seen once. Under 3.5% of the sample comes from the top ten. The sample's time point label is to be understood as: after neoadjuvant nivolumab, at surgical resection. Sample: PBMCs, taken after nivolumab (anti-PD-1) treatment. These receptors were obtained from a person aged 40-85 years with oral cavity squamous cell carcinoma.

The rearrangement joins TRBV4-1 to TRBJ1-2; TRBD1 matches at 9 bases. Per germline, CDR1 MGHRA and CDR2 YSYEKL. The CDR3 has 14 amino acids. After removal of 0 bases from V and 8 bases from J, the junction contained 4 bases not matched to a gene. Here the CDR3 DNA reads TGCGCCAGCAGCCAAGAAGTACAGGGGGCGGGCTACACCTTC. Protein: CASSQEVQGAGYTF.

This clone showed up just once. This chain links TRBV4-1 with TRBJ2-1; D might be TRBD1 or TRBD2, each matching 6 bases. The V and J ends lost 3 bases and 4 bases respectively, with 13 bases between them. The CDR3 loop spans 15 amino acids. Germline CDR1 and CDR2: MGHRA and YSYEKL. CDR3 DNA: TGCGCCAGCAGCCATCCCGGGGGCTTGTACAATGAGCAGTTCTTC. Protein sequence: CASSHPGGLYNEQFF.

V usage is TRBV5-1 and J usage is TRBJ2-2; 8 bases fit TRBD2. This CDR3 is 16 amino acids long. The V segment lost 3 bases and the J segment 5 bases; nucleotides outside the gene matches: 9. Germline V gene lookup returns CDR1 SGHRS and CDR2 YFSETQ. CDR3 DNA: TGCGCCAGCAGCTCGACCGGGACTAGTAATACCGGGGAGCTGTTTTTT. Residues: CASSSTGTSNTGELFF. Full variable domain (missing parts from reference TRBV5-1 and TRBJ2-2): KAGVTQTPRYLIKTRGQQVTLSCSPISGHRSVSWYQQTPGQGLQFLFEYFSETQRNKGNFPGRFSGRQFSNSRSEMNVSTLELGDSALYLCASSSTGTSNTGELFFGEGSRLTVL.

The CDR3 DNA reads as TGCGCCAGCAGCCAAGTCGGAGGTTGGAATGAGCAGTTCTTC. Its translation: CASSQVGGWNEQFF. This chain uses TRBV4-3 with TRBJ2-1; perhaps TRBD2 as D (5 bases). The V gene's germline CDR1 is LGHNA and CDR2 YSLEER. The CDR3 has 14 residues. V was cut by 1 base and J by 7 bases, with 11 bases left in between.

The V and J genes are TRBV2 and TRBJ2-2; TRBD1 agrees at 7 bases. Looked up from germline, CDR1 is SNHLY and CDR2 is FYNNEI. CDR3 length equals 15 residues. Germline trimming cut 6 bases from V and 1 base from J; bases unmatched to any gene: 5. CDR3 DNA sequence: TGTGCCAGCAGCGAGAGGACAGGGAACACCGGGGAGCTGTTTTTT. Protein: CASSERTGNTGELFF.

This clone was observed once. The J gene is TRBJ2-3, the V gene TRBV7-3; TRBD2 might be the D (6 bases). There are 15 residues in the CDR3. Germline CDR1 SGHTA, CDR2 FQGTGA. V lost 2 bases, J lost 3 bases, and 12 bases lay in between. For the CDR3, the DNA is TGTGCCAGCAGCTTACTGGGCGGGGCGACAGATACGCAGTATTTT. It yields the protein CASSLLGGATDTQYF.

This chain links TRBV5-8 with TRBJ1-1; TRBD1 matches at 7 bases. Looked up from germline, CDR1 is SGHTS and CDR2 is YDEGEE. There are 16 residues in the CDR3. Losses at the gene ends were 0 bases for V and 1 base for J; bases not matched to a gene: 6. The CDR3 DNA reads as TGTGCCAGCAGCTTGGTTAGGGGGCTATCGAACACTGAAGCTTTCTTT. Amino acid sequence: CASSLVRGLSNTEAFF.

The chain combines TRBV28 with TRBJ1-6; unclear D gene. Trimming shortened V by 5 bases and J by 2 bases, and 7 bases separated the two germline ends. CDR3 length: 14 amino acids. Germline loops: CDR1 MDHEN, CDR2 SYDVKM. The CDR3 is CASSQGPYNSPLHF. The CDR3 DNA reads as TGTGCCAGCAGTCAAGGTCCCTATAATTCACCCCTCCACTTT.

The chain couples TRBV11-2 to TRBJ1-1; tentatively, D is TRBD1 (5 bases). The ends were cut back, 3 bases at V and 8 bases at J, with 16 bases in the middle. The germline V gene encodes CDR1 SGHAT and CDR2 FQNNGV. The CDR3 contains 14 residues. The CDR3 nucleotides read TGTGCCAGCAGCTTTACCGGGACCGCGGAGGAAGCTTTCTTT. Its translation: CASSFTGTAEEAFF.